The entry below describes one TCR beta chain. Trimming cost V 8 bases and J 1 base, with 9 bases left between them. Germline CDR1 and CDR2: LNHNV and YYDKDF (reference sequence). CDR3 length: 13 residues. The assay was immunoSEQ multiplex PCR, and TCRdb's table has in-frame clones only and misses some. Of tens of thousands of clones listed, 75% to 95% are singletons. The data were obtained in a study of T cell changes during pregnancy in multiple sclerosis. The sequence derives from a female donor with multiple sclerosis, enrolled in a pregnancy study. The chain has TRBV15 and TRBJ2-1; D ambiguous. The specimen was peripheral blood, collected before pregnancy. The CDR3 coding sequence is TGTGCCACCGCTATTTATTCCTACAATGAGCAGTTCTTC. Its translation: CATAIYSYNEQFF.